This TCR beta chain was found in a study of blood T cell repertoires in COVID-19. Overall study context: Nucleic acid was either cDNA or gDNA, and it came from T cells, B-cell-depleted T cells, or PBMCs.

Trimming pared 0 bases from V and 5 bases from J, leaving 13 bases between. Germline CDR1 MNHEY, CDR2 SVGAGI. The CDR3 sequence is 15 residues long. For recovered donors of Cohort 3, there were two negative PCRs, clearance, or symptom resolution. The data were produced by immunoSEQ multiplex PCR, yet TCRdb's version contains in-frame clones alone and is incomplete. The sample carries about 380,000 clones, 85% to 90% recorded once. Sequencing input: PBMCs or T cells enriched from blood (not recorded which). The chain couples TRBV6-5 to TRBJ2-5; a weak D match, TRBD1 (5 bases). The TCR sequence derives from a woman aged 18 to 35 who had recovered from COVID-19. CDR3 DNA sequence: TGTGCCAGCAGTTACTCGAGCGCAGGGCCGGAGACCCAGTACTTC. Translation gives CASSYSSAGPETQYF.